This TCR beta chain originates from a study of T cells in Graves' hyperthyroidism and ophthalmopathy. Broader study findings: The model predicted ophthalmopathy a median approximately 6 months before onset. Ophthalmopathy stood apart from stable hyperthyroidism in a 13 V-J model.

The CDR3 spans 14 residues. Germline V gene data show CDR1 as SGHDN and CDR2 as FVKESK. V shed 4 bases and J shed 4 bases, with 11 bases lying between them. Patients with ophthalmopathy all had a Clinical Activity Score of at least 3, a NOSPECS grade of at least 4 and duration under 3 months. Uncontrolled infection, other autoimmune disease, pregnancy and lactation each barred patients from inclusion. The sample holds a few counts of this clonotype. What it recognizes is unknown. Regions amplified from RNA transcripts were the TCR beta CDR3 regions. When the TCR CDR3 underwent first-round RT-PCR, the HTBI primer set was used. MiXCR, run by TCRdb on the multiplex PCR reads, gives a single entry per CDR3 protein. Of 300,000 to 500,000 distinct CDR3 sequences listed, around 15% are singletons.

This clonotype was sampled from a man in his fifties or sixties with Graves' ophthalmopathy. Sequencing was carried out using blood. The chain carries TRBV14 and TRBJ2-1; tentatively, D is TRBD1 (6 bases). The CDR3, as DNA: TGTGCCAGCAGCCCTGGGACATTTTACAATGAGCAGTTCTTC. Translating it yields CASSPGTFYNEQFF.